This TCR beta chain came from a study of blood T cell repertoires in COVID-19. The overall study: Sites in the United States, Italy and Spain provided acute and convalescent COVID-19 samples. T cells, B-cell-depleted T cells, or PBMCs provided the cDNA or gDNA that served as material.

Authors' methods: Quantification of nucleated cells was approximated via reference gene primer amplification. This table comes from immunoSEQ multiplex PCR, and its TCRdb copy is limited to in-frame clones, with some not included. V, J and clone size are taken as reported in that table, and D and trimming were inferred from the DNA itself. Seen here are more than 200,000 clones, around 82% observed once, and the top ten hold around 7.9%. The sequenced sample was peripheral blood. This sequence originates from a man aged 40-55 years with active or convalescent COVID-19.

The CDR3 nucleotides read TGTGCCAGCAGTCCAGCGGGGAGCCAAGAGACCCAGTACTTC. Translation gives CASSPAGSQETQYF. V gene TRBV2 combines with J gene TRBJ2-5; 7 bases are a match to TRBD2. CDR3 length: 14 amino acids. Looked up from germline, CDR1 is SNHLY and CDR2 is FYNNEI. The V and J ends lost 5 bases and 1 base, in that order; junction bases with no gene match: 4.